The next 30 T cell receptor beta chains were all read from a single sample in a study of OX40 agonist ivuxolimab in advanced cancers. Receptor libraries were prepared by the immunoSEQ multiplex PCR assay. TCRdb took over this immuneACCESS table, retaining in-frame rearrangements with V and J assigned. Such tables are incomplete; in checked studies, under half of the missing clones stem from an unresolved V gene, and the remainder is unexplained. The table for this sample lists 80,000 to 130,000 clones; 90% of them were counted only once. The ten largest clones add up to under 0.4% of the sample. The sequencing here drew on CD4+ or CD8+ T cells sorted from blood, taken in a trial of the OX40 agonist ivuxolimab. Source of these receptors: an adult with an advanced solid tumor such as melanoma, head and neck, liver or kidney cancer.

In its sample, this clone was seen a few times. This sequence joins TRBV7-6 and TRBJ2-7; 7 bases fit TRBD2. J was trimmed by 3 bases and V by 5 bases; bases with no gene match: 7. CDR3 length: 14 residues. Per germline, CDR1 SGHVS and CDR2 FNYEAQ. This CDR3 is CASSRGGLDYEQYF. For the CDR3, the DNA is TGTGCCAGCAGCCGCGGGGGACTCGACTACGAGCAGTACTTC.

J is TRBJ2-7 and V is TRBV29-1; 10 bases align to TRBD2. Looked up from germline, CDR1 is SQVTM and CDR2 is ANQGSEA. After removal of 4 bases from V and 4 bases from J, the junction contained 1 base not matched to a gene. The CDR3 spans 12 residues. The CDR3 spells CSVGTSGYEQYF. The CDR3 DNA reads TGCAGCGTTGGGACTAGCGGATACGAGCAGTACTTC.

J is TRBJ2-7 and V is TRBV5-5, with TRBD1 matching 8 bases. The J segment lost 4 bases and the V segment lost 4 bases, leaving 10 bases of the junction unmatched. Germline V gene sequence: CDR1 SGHKS, CDR2 YYEKEE (reference sequence). The CDR3 is 15 amino acids. DNA of the CDR3: TGTGCCAGCAGCCTGTCGACAGGGGCCGGTTACGAGCAGTACTTC. Amino acids: CASSLSTGAGYEQYF.

The genes are TRBV5-6 and TRBJ1-2, with D maybe TRBD1 (5 bases). Germline-derived CDR1 and CDR2 are SGHDT and YYEEEE. The CDR3 is 14 amino acids. Trimming shortened V by 4 bases and J by 2 bases, and 12 bases separated the two germline ends. The CDR3 spells CASSLGTANYGYTF. Written as DNA, the CDR3 is TGTGCCAGCAGCCTCGGGACGGCGAACTATGGCTACACCTTC.

This clone has more than one count but fewer than ten. The rearrangement uses TRBV5-5 and TRBJ1-3; D uncertain. Trimming took 0 bases from V and 0 from J, leaving 13 bases between them. The CDR3 runs to 17 residues. Germline V CDR1 and CDR2: SGHKS, YYEKEE (reference sequence). Here the CDR3 DNA reads TGTGCCAGCAGCTTGGGAGGTGGCAGTAACTCTGGAAACACCATATATTTT. It codes for CASSLGGGSNSGNTIYF.

The chain employs TRBV29-1 and TRBJ2-7; 7 bases are a match to TRBD1. The V gene end was trimmed by 2 bases and the J gene end by 0 bases; junction bases not matched to a gene: 1. The CDR3 totals 13 residues. The germline V gene has CDR1 SQVTM and CDR2 ANQGSEA. In nucleotides, the CDR3 is TGCAGCGTTGAAACAGGGGCCTCCTACGAGCAGTACTTC. It codes for CSVETGASYEQYF.

This clone was observed a single time. This chain connects TRBV27 to TRBJ1-3, with D possibly matching TRBD1 (5 bases). Per germline, CDR1 MNHEY and CDR2 SMNVEV (reference sequence). The CDR3 has 13 amino acids. Trimming took 4 bases from V and 6 from J, leaving 10 bases between them. For the CDR3, the DNA is TGTGCCAGCAGTTCGGGACCGTTAAACACCATATATTTT. Residues: CASSSGPLNTIYF.

The CDR3 DNA reads as TGTGCCAGCTCCGGGGGCGGGAGTCGCAATGAGCAGTTCTTC. Translated: CASSGGGSRNEQFF. The chain uses TRBV6-5 and TRBJ2-1; the D gene is possibly TRBD2 (7 bases). CDR3 length: 14 amino acids. With 8 bases removed from V and 6 bases from J, the gap between germline ends came to 17 bases. CDR1 is MNHEY, CDR2 SVGAGI, per germline.

The chain has TRBV7-2 and TRBJ2-7; 7 bases fit TRBD2. The trim removed 1 base at V and 3 bases at J, leaving 3 bases unmatched. The CDR3 is 14 residues long. Germline V gene sequence: CDR1 SGHTA, CDR2 FQGNSA. As DNA, the CDR3 is TGTGCCAGCAGCTTAGAGGCGGGAGTCTACGAGCAGTACTTC. Amino acids: CASSLEAGVYEQYF.

This CDR3 reads CASSQAWNTEAFF. CDR3 coding DNA: TGTGCCAGCAGTCAGGCATGGAACACTGAAGCTTTCTTT. The chain links TRBV11-1 to TRBJ1-1; D is unclear. The CDR3 covers 13 residues. Germline V CDR1 and CDR2: SGHAT, FQDESV (reference sequence). V gave up 6 bases and J gave up 1 base, with 9 bases separating them.

This clone was picked up one time. This chain uses TRBV2 with TRBJ2-7; D is uncertain. CDR1 SNHLY and CDR2 FYNNEI come from the germline V gene. V was clipped by 7 bases and J by 0 bases, with 13 bases between them. The CDR3 is 14 amino acids. The CDR3 loop is CASIRTHNSYEQYF. CDR3 bases: TGTGCCAGCATAAGGACCCATAACTCCTACGAGCAGTACTTC.

Only one count was recorded for this clone. The J gene is TRBJ2-2, the V gene TRBV28; tentatively, D is TRBD2 (5 bases). The V and J ends lost 5 bases and 7 bases respectively, with 17 bases between them. The CDR3 covers 15 residues. Germline assignment: CDR1 MDHEN and CDR2 SYDVKM. CDR3 DNA sequence: TGTGCCAGCAGTACCCCACTCGCGGGCTACGGGGAGCTGTTTTTT. This codes for CASSTPLAGYGELFF.

This rearrangement joins TRBV27 to TRBJ1-2, with D maybe TRBD1 (6 bases). The length of the CDR3 is 15 residues. V gave up 6 bases and J gave up 4 bases, with 18 bases separating them. Germline CDR1 is MNHEY and CDR2 is SMNVEV (reference sequence). The CDR3 nucleotides read TGTGCCAGCAGCAGGGTACGGGGGCTTGGCTATGGCTACACCTTC. This gives the protein CASSRVRGLGYGYTF.

The chain is built from TRBV28 and TRBJ1-1, with D possibly matching TRBD1 (5 bases). Germline V gene sequence: CDR1 MDHEN, CDR2 SYDVKM. This CDR3 spans 17 amino acids. Trimming stripped 5 bases from V and 3 bases from J, with 22 bases between. CDR3 amino acids: CASSPIRGVGLDTEAFF. CDR3 coding DNA: TGTGCCAGCAGTCCAATCCGGGGGGTGGGACTGGACACTGAAGCTTTCTTT.

V and J are TRBV28 and TRBJ2-7, with TRBD2 as a possible D gene (5 bases). The CDR3 totals 14 residues. CDR1 MDHEN and CDR2 SYDVKM come from the germline V gene. V lost 5 bases and J lost 6, with 17 bases in between. The CDR3 bases are TGTGCCAGCAGTGTGCCGGGGTTTGGTCTCGAGCAGTACTTC. Amino acids: CASSVPGFGLEQYF.

This chain joins TRBV11-1 and TRBJ2-1; D is perhaps TRBD1 (6 bases). The CDR3 covers 14 residues. Germline assignment: CDR1 SGHAT and CDR2 FQDESV (reference sequence). Trimming took off 4 bases at V and 9 bases at J, with 16 bases between the two ends. Here the CDR3 DNA reads TGTGCCAGCAGCTCCCACCACACAGGGATTGAGCAGTTCTTC. Translated: CASSSHHTGIEQFF.

This clone was found once. The rearrangement uses TRBV5-1 and TRBJ2-5, with 7 bases aligning to TRBD2. Trimming took 4 bases from V and 2 from J; bases not matched to a gene: 14. The CDR3 covers 17 residues. Germline-derived CDR1 and CDR2 are SGHRS and YFSETQ. As DNA, the CDR3 is TGCGCCAGCAGCCCTCCTAGGGCGGGAGTAAGTCAAGAGACCCAGTACTTC. It encodes CASSPPRAGVSQETQYF. Complete variable domain (other parts from reference TRBV5-1 and TRBJ2-5): KAGVTQTPRYLIKTRGQQVTLSCSPISGHRSVSWYQQTPGQGLQFLFEYFSETQRNKGNFPGRFSGRQFSNSRSEMNVSTLELGDSALYLCASSPPRAGVSQETQYFGPGTRLLVL.

The V and J genes are TRBV2 and TRBJ2-1; 12 bases agree with TRBD2. The CDR3 runs 14 residues. Germline assignment: CDR1 SNHLY and CDR2 FYNNEI. V trimming: 4 bases; J trimming: 9 bases; junction bases outside the gene matches: 4. CDR3 DNA: TGTGCCAGCAGTGGACTAGCGGGAGTGGGTGAGCAGTTCTTC. Its translation: CASSGLAGVGEQFF.

This CDR3 is CASGRTGANTYEQYF. The CDR3 bases are TGTGCCAGCGGCAGAACAGGGGCGAATACTTACGAGCAGTACTTC. The chain employs TRBV6-5 and TRBJ2-7, with 7 bases matching TRBD1. The V segment lost 8 bases and the J segment 4 bases; nucleotides outside the gene matches: 14. CDR1 and CDR2 (germline): MNHEY, SVGAGI. This CDR3 is 15 amino acids long.

The chain recombines TRBV28 with TRBJ2-2, with 8 nucleotides matching TRBD1. J lost 1 base, V lost 8 bases, and 3 bases had no gene match. Per the germline V gene, CDR1 is MDHEN and CDR2 is SYDVKM. The CDR3 runs to 14 residues. The CDR3 here is CASGGTGNTGELFF. The DNA for the CDR3 is TGTGCCAGCGGAGGGACAGGGAACACCGGGGAGCTGTTTTTT.

In nucleotides, the CDR3 is TGTGCCAGCAGCTCATCCCGGACTGACAATGAGCAGTTCTTC. This translates into CASSSSRTDNEQFF. V gene TRBV7-3 combines with J gene TRBJ2-1; D possibly corresponds to TRBD2 (5 bases). The CDR3 is made up of 14 amino acids. Per germline, CDR1 SGHTA and CDR2 FQGTGA. Trimming shortened V by 4 bases and J by 5 bases, and 12 bases separated the two germline ends.

The chain joins TRBV15 to TRBJ1-5, with D unresolved. The CDR3 length is 13 residues. Germline V lookup: CDR1 LNHNV, CDR2 YYDKDF (reference sequence). The ends were cut back, 0 bases at V and 6 bases at J, with 6 bases in the middle. CDR3 DNA sequence: TGTGCCACCAGCAGAGATATTGGTCAGCCCCAGCATTTT. Protein product: CATSRDIGQPQHF.

The V gene is TRBV28, the J gene TRBJ1-3, with no clear D. Trimming removed 5 bases from V and 3 bases from J, with 5 bases in between. Germline V CDR1 and CDR2: MDHEN, SYDVKM. This CDR3 is 12 amino acids long. The CDR3 reads CASSIGGNTIYF. The CDR3 DNA is TGTGCCAGCAGTATTGGTGGAAACACCATATATTTT.

The V call is TRBV10-3, the J call TRBJ1-4; no reliable D call. V shed 2 bases and J shed 8 bases, with 6 bases lying between them. The germline CDR1 and CDR2 sequences are ENHRY and SYGVKD. There are 12 residues in the CDR3. The DNA for the CDR3 is TGTGCCATCAGTGAGCGAGGGGAAAAACTGTTTTTT. It translates to CAISERGEKLFF.

V and J are TRBV11-2 and TRBJ2-5, with a possible D match to TRBD1 (5 bases). Germline V gene sequence: CDR1 SGHAT, CDR2 FQNNGV. V was cut by 2 bases and J by 4 bases, with 11 bases left in between. The CDR3 extends over 14 amino acids. This CDR3 reads CASSLFRTRETQYF. The DNA for the CDR3 is TGTGCCAGCAGCTTATTCCGGACAAGAGAGACCCAGTACTTC.

The chain links TRBV7-2 to TRBJ2-5; 12 nucleotides align to TRBD2. The J call may be incorrect, as the DNA end agrees better with TRBJ2-7. This CDR3 has 16 amino acids. From germline, CDR1 is SGHTA and CDR2 FQGNSA. The CDR3 coding sequence is TGTGCCAGCAGCTCACGACTAGCGGGAGCTTCCCACGAGCAGTACTTC. Protein sequence: CASSSRLAGASHEQYF.

V gene TRBV11-2 combines with J gene TRBJ1-5; 9 nucleotides line up with TRBD1. V lost 5 bases to trimming and J lost 3 bases; unmatched junction nucleotides: 5. CDR1 and CDR2 from the germline V gene are SGHAT and FQNNGV. The CDR3 has 15 amino acids. The CDR3 reads CASSAGQGFNQPQHF. DNA for the CDR3: TGTGCCAGCAGCGCAGGACAGGGGTTCAATCAGCCCCAGCATTTT.

The chain links TRBV27 to TRBJ1-2; the D gene is possibly TRBD1 (6 bases). Germline CDR1 and CDR2: MNHEY and SMNVEV (reference sequence). This CDR3 has 14 residues. V was cut by 5 bases and J by 5 bases, with 15 bases left in between. CDR3 in amino acids: CASSLAGVGYGYTF. The CDR3, as DNA: TGTGCCAGCAGTCTCGCAGGGGTCGGATATGGCTACACCTTC.

This chain connects TRBV4-3 to TRBJ1-4, with D unresolved. V gave up 4 bases and J gave up 4 bases, with 10 bases separating them. Germline-derived CDR1 and CDR2 are LGHNA and YSLEER. The CDR3 is made up of 14 amino acids. The CDR3 is CASSRPDRNEKLFF. The DNA of the CDR3 is TGCGCCAGCAGCCGACCGGACCGTAATGAAAAACTGTTTTTT.

The J gene is TRBJ2-2, the V gene TRBV7-3; the D is unclear. Germline CDR1 reads SGHTA; CDR2 reads FQGTGA. The CDR3 spans 13 residues. Trimming removed 8 bases from V and 3 bases from J, with 10 bases in between. CDR3 in amino acids: CASRAGYTGELFF. The CDR3 DNA reads as TGTGCCAGCCGGGCCGGATACACCGGGGAGCTGTTTTTT.